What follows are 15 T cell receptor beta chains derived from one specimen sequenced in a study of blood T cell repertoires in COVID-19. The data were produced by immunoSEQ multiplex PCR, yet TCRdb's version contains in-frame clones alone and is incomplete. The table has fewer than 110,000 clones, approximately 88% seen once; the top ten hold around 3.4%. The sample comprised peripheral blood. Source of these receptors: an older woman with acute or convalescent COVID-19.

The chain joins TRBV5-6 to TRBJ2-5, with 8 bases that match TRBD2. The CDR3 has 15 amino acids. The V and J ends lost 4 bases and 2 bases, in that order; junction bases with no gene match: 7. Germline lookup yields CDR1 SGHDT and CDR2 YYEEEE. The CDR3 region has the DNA TGTGCCAGCAGCACCAGACTAGCGAATCAAGAGACCCAGTACTTC. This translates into CASSTRLANQETQYF.

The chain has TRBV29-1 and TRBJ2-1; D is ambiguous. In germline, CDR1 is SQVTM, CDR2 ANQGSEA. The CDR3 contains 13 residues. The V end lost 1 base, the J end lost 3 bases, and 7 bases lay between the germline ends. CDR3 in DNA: TGCAGCGTTGAAGGCTTACACTACAATGAGCAGTTCTTC. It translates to CSVEGLHYNEQFF.

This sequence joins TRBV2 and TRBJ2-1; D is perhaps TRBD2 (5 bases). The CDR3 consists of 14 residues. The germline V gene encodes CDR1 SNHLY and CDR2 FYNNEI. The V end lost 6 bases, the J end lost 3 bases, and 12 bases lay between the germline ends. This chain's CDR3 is CASRRTGLYNEQFF. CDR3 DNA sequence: TGTGCCAGCAGGAGGACTGGCCTCTACAATGAGCAGTTCTTC.

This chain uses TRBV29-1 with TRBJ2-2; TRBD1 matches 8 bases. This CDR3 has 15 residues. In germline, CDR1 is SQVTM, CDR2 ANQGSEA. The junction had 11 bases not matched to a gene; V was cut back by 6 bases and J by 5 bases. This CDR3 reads CSVRGTGGDTGELFF. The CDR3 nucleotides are TGCAGCGTCCGGGGGACAGGAGGGGATACCGGGGAGCTGTTTTTT.

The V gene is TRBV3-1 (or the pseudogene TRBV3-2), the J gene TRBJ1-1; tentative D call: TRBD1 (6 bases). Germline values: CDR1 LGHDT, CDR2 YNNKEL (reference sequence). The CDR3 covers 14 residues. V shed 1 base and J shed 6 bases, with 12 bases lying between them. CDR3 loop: CASSQAQGIAEAFF. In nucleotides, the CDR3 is TGTGCCAGCAGCCAAGCACAGGGAATTGCTGAAGCTTTCTTT.

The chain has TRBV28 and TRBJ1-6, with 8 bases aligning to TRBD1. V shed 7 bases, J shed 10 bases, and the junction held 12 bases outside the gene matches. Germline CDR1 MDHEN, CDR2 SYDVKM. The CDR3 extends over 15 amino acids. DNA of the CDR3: TGTGCCAGCACCAGGGGCAGGGACAGGAGGTCACCCCTCCACTTT. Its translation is CASTRGRDRRSPLHF.

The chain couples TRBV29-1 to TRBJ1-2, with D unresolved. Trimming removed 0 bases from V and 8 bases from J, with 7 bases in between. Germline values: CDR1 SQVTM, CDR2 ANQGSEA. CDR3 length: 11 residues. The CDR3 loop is CSVEDGEGYTF. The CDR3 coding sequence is TGCAGCGTTGAAGACGGAGAGGGCTACACCTTC. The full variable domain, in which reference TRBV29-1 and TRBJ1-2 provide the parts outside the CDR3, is SAVISQKPSRDICQRGTSLTIQCQVDSQVTMMFWYRQQPGQSLTLIATANQGSEATYESGFVIDKFPISRPNLTFSTLTVSNMSPEDSSIYLCSVEDGEGYTFGSGTRLTVV.

The CDR3 DNA is TGTGCCAGCAGACCGAACAGTAACTATGGCTACACCTTC. Protein: CASRPNSNYGYTF. J is TRBJ1-2 and V is TRBV6-5; D call uncertain. The CDR3 runs to 13 residues. Trimming removed 6 bases from V and 1 base from J, with 9 bases in between. Looked up from germline, CDR1 is MNHEY and CDR2 is SVGAGI.

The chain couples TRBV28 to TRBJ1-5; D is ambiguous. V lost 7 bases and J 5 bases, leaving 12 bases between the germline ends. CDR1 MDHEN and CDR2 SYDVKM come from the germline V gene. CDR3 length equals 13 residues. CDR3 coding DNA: TGTGCCAGCACCCCCAGACTGTATCAGCCCCAGCATTTT. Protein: CASTPRLYQPQHF.

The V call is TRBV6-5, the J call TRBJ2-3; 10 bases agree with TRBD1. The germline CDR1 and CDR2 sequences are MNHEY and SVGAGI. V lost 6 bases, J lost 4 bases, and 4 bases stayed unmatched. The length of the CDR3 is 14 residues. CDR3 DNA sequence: TGTGCCAGCAGCGGGACAGGGGCGGCAGATACGCAGTATTTT. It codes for CASSGTGAADTQYF.

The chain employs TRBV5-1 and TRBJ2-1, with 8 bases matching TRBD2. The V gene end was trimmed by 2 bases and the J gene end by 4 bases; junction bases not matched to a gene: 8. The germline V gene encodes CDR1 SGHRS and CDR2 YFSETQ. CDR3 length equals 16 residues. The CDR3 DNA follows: TGCGCCAGCAGCTTCACTAGCGGTCATACTTACAATGAGCAGTTCTTC. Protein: CASSFTSGHTYNEQFF.

DNA of the CDR3: TGTGCCAGCAGCCAAGATGTTCGTCGAAGCGGGAGTAGCCAAGAGACCCAGTACTTC. Its translation is CASSQDVRRSGSSQETQYF. The chain carries TRBV3-1 (or the pseudogene TRBV3-2) and TRBJ2-5, with TRBD2 matching over 8 bases. This CDR3 comprises 19 residues. Germline CDR1 reads LGHDT; CDR2 reads YNNKEL (reference sequence). Germline trimming cut 0 bases from V and 1 base from J; bases unmatched to any gene: 13.

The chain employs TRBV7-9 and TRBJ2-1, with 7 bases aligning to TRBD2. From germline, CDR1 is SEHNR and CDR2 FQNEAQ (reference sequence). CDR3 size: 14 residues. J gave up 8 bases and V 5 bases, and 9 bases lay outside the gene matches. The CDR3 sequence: CASSPGLSWDEQFF. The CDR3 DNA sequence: TGTGCCAGCAGCCCGGGACTATCCTGGGATGAGCAGTTCTTC.

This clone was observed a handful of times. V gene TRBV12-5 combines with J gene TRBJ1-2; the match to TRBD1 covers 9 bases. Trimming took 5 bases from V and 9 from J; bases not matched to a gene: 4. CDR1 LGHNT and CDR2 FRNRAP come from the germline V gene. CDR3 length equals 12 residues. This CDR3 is CASGVDRGRYTF. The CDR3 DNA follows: TGTGCTAGTGGTGTGGACAGGGGCCGCTACACCTTC. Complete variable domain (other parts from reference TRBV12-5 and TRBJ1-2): DARVTQTPRHKVTEMGQEVTMRCQPILGHNTVFWYRQTMMQGLELLAYFRNRAPLDDSGMPKDRFSAEMPDATLATLKIQPSEPRDSAVYFCASGVDRGRYTFGSGTRLTVV.

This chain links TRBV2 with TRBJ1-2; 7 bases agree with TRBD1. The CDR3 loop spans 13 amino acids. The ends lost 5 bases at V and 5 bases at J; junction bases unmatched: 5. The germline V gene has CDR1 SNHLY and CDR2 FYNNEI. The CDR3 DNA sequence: TGTGCCAGCAGTATAGACAGGGAGTATGGCTACACCTTC. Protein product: CASSIDREYGYTF.